The sequence of this TCR beta chain was determined in a study of T cells in Graves' hyperthyroidism and ophthalmopathy. Study-level results: Ophthalmopathy was predicted by the model a median of roughly 6 months ahead of onset. Peripheral blood also featured most of the thyroid clonotypes expanded above 0.001.

Comments on this clonotype: Its antigen remains unknown.

The source material, RNA transcripts, was used to amplify TCR beta CDR3 regions. Carried out on the TCR CDR3, a first-round RT-PCR used the HTBI primer set. TCRdb reprocessed the multiplex PCR reads with MiXCR, giving one entry per CDR3 protein. Here the sample spans approximately 640,000 distinct CDR3 sequences, 17% being singletons. With 5 bases clipped from V and 2 bases from J, the junction kept 15 bases outside the gene matches. The germline V gene encodes CDR1 MNHEY and CDR2 SVGEGT. This CDR3 has 17 residues. Reasons for excluding patients were uncontrolled infection, other autoimmune disease, pregnancy or lactation. In making diagnoses, clinical symptoms, serum thyroxine and TRAb, thyroid ultrasound and orbital computed tomography were all used.

The sample taken for sequencing was blood. The sequence was obtained from a man aged 50 or older with Graves' hyperthyroidism. The V and J genes are TRBV6-2 or TRBV6-3 and TRBJ2-7, with 7 bases aligning to TRBD1. CDR3 sequence: CASSKVPDRDTTYEQYF. DNA of the CDR3: TGTGCCAGCAGTAAAGTACCTGACAGGGACACCACCTACGAGCAGTACTTC.